These 19 T cell receptor beta chains share one sample of origin, sequenced in a study of metastatic and nonmetastatic thyroid tumors. Thyroid surgery was preceded by no treatment in any patient. TCRdb ran MiXCR on the PCR reads. The sample shows 8,500 to 10,000 clones, about 30% of them seen only once. The sample consisted of tumor tissue. Receptors were obtained from a female donor with papillary thyroid cancer or a benign thyroid nodule (not recorded which). Some clones in this sample may be carry-over from other donors' samples.

The chain recombines TRBV5-1 with TRBJ1-2, with TRBD1 matching 9 bases. J gave up 6 bases and V 3 bases, and 6 bases lay outside the gene matches. Per germline, CDR1 SGHRS and CDR2 YFSETQ. The CDR3 has 14 amino acids. The CDR3 DNA sequence: TGCGCCAGCAGCTCCGGACAGGGGAGCAATGGCTACACCTTC. Translating it yields CASSSGQGSNGYTF.

By its share, this clone is medium-sized (0.01 to 0.1%). The V and J genes are TRBV28 and TRBJ1-3, with unresolved D. This CDR3 region has 14 residues. Germline V lookup: CDR1 MDHEN, CDR2 SYDVKM. V was clipped by 3 bases and J by 6 bases, with 12 bases between them. Here the CDR3 reads CASSFGGHENTIYF. The CDR3 DNA reads as TGTGCCAGCAGTTTTGGAGGGCATGAAAACACCATATATTTT.

By frequency in the sample, this clone is medium-sized (0.01 to 0.1%). The V and J genes are TRBV5-6 and TRBJ2-1; D is undetermined. Germline CDR1 is SGHDT and CDR2 is YYEEEE. The CDR3 extends over 13 amino acids. Trimming took off 1 base at V and 9 bases at J, with 11 bases between the two ends. The CDR3 region is CASSLNYLGEQFF. DNA of the CDR3: TGTGCCAGCAGCTTGAACTACCTCGGTGAGCAGTTCTTC.

The rearrangement uses TRBV28 and TRBJ2-5; D tentatively fits TRBD1 or TRBD2 (5 bases each). This CDR3 spans 16 amino acids. Germline V gives CDR1 MDHEN, CDR2 SYDVKM. V gave up 6 bases and J gave up 5 bases, with 22 bases separating them. Here the CDR3 DNA reads TGTGCCAGCAGCCTAGGGGATCGGGGTAATCAGGAGACCCAGTACTTC. Translating it yields CASSLGDRGNQETQYF.

The genes are TRBV10-1 and TRBJ2-7; 8 bases agree with TRBD1. The CDR3 is 15 residues long. Germline V CDR1 and CDR2: WNHNN, SYGVQD (reference sequence). The V segment lost 3 bases and the J segment 3 bases; nucleotides outside the gene matches: 7. Here the CDR3 reads CASSDSFGQGYEQYF. CDR3 nucleotides: TGCGCCAGCAGTGATTCCTTCGGACAGGGCTACGAGCAGTACTTC.

V usage is TRBV20-1 and J usage is TRBJ2-7, with TRBD2 matching 11 bases. Germline CDR1 DFQATT, CDR2 SNEGSKA (reference sequence). The CDR3 contains 15 residues. The V and J ends lost 4 bases and 1 base, in that order; junction bases with no gene match: 6. CDR3 sequence: CSATFTSGSSYEQYF. Written as DNA, the CDR3 is TGCAGTGCTACATTTACTAGCGGGAGTTCCTACGAGCAGTACTTC.

The chain combines TRBV20-1 with TRBJ2-7, with 12 bases identical to TRBD2. This CDR3 contains 18 residues. From germline, CDR1 is DFQATT and CDR2 SNEGSKA (reference sequence). After removal of 1 base from V and 0 bases from J, the junction contained 10 bases not matched to a gene. CDR3 sequence: CSARAMTSGGCLSYEQYF. Written as DNA, the CDR3 is TGCAGTGCTAGAGCGATGACTAGCGGGGGCTGTCTCTCCTACGAGCAGTACTTC.

The chain is built from TRBV13 and TRBJ1-1; possible D gene TRBD1, 6 bases. Germline lookup yields CDR1 PRHDT and CDR2 FYEKMQ (reference sequence). The CDR3 length is 14 residues. Trimming shortened V by 3 bases and J by 4 bases, and 12 bases separated the two germline ends. Written as DNA, the CDR3 is TGTGCCAGCAGCTTTGTTCAGGGGCGCACTGAAGCTTTCTTT. Its translation: CASSFVQGRTEAFF. Variable domain in full (rest from reference TRBV13 and TRBJ1-1): AAGVIQSPRHLIKEKRETATLKCYPIPRHDTVYWYQQGPGQDPQFLISFYEKMQSDKGSIPDRFSAQQFSDYHSELNMSSLELGDSALYFCASSFVQGRTEAFFGQGTRLTVV.

This clone has more than one count but fewer than ten. The V and J genes are TRBV27 and TRBJ2-7; the D gene is possibly TRBD2 (6 bases). Germline CDR1 is MNHEY and CDR2 is SMNVEV (reference sequence). The CDR3 covers 15 residues. Trimming shortened V by 2 bases and J by 4 bases, and 15 bases separated the two germline ends. CDR3 DNA: TGTGCCAGCAGTTTAGGGGCTGGACTAACGTACGAGCAGTACTTC. Translated: CASSLGAGLTYEQYF.

This clone was detected only once. The chain has TRBV11-1 and TRBJ2-5, with a weak D call TRBD2 (5 bases). This CDR3 is 15 amino acids long. V lost 0 bases to trimming and J lost 2 bases, with 10 bases between them. CDR1 SGHAT and CDR2 FQDESV come from the germline V gene (reference sequence). The CDR3 coding sequence is TGTGCCAGCAGCTTAGCGGGGTCGGGGCAAGAGACCCAGTACTTC. This codes for CASSLAGSGQETQYF.

This clone is judged large. V and J are TRBV9 and TRBJ2-7, with D perhaps TRBD1 (6 bases). V dropped 0 bases and J dropped 7 bases, with 11 bases sitting between them. Germline CDR1 and CDR2: SGDLS and YYNGEE. CDR3 length: 13 amino acids. CDR3 sequence: CASSVGAGAEQYF. The CDR3 region has the DNA TGTGCCAGCAGCGTAGGGGCAGGGGCTGAGCAGTACTTC.

This sequence joins TRBV28 and TRBJ1-1; D uncertain. The ends were cut back, 1 base at V and 0 bases at J, with 6 bases in the middle. The CDR3 loop spans 14 amino acids. Germline V CDR1 and CDR2: MDHEN, SYDVKM. CDR3 DNA: TGTGCCAGCAGTTTATTACAGTTGAACACTGAAGCTTTCTTT. Translation gives CASSLLQLNTEAFF.

This clone was observed a handful of times. This rearrangement joins TRBV12-3 or TRBV12-4 to TRBJ2-7, with 7 nucleotides matching TRBD2. The CDR3 is 15 residues long. The junction had 8 bases not matched to a gene; V was cut back by 1 base and J by 5 bases. The CDR3 spells CASSLVSGGTHEQYF. CDR3 sequence (DNA): TGTGCCAGCAGTTTAGTGTCGGGGGGAACCCACGAGCAGTACTTC.

Remarks on this clone: At one end the junction does not follow the germline gene, possibly because of a read error. The CDR3 region has the DNA TGTGCCACCGCCATCCTGGGGACAGATACGCAATATTTT. This gives the protein CATAILGTDTQYF. The V and J genes are TRBV24-1 and TRBJ2-3; 7 bases fit TRBD1. The germline V gene encodes CDR1 KGHDR and CDR2 SFDVKD. This CDR3 is built from 13 residues.

This clone was counted at least ten times. The rearrangement joins TRBV28 to TRBJ2-5, with 11 positions matching TRBD2. V lost 3 bases and J lost 5; bases outside the gene matches: 14. The CDR3 has 18 amino acids. CDR1 is MDHEN, CDR2 SYDVKM, per germline. The CDR3 sequence is CASSFPPETSGKKETQYF. Here the CDR3 DNA reads TGTGCCAGCAGTTTTCCCCCAGAGACTAGCGGGAAGAAGGAGACCCAGTACTTC.

This clone was counted at least ten times. The chain is built from TRBV20-1 and TRBJ2-2; TRBD1 aligns across 7 bases. The CDR3 runs to 14 residues. Germline assignment: CDR1 DFQATT and CDR2 SNEGSKA (reference sequence). With V trimmed by 5 bases and J by 1 base, 4 bases remained unmatched. The CDR3 bases are TGCAGTGCTCCGGACAGGTTGAACACCGGGGAGCTGTTTTTT. Amino acids: CSAPDRLNTGELFF.

This clone was seen more than once but under ten times. The genes are TRBV28 and TRBJ1-2; tentative D call: TRBD1 (5 bases). The V and J ends lost 3 bases and 0 bases respectively, with 14 bases between them. The CDR3 has 16 residues. Germline V gene data show CDR1 as MDHEN and CDR2 as SYDVKM. Here the CDR3 DNA reads TGTGCCAGCAGTTTGCCGGGGTGGGGGACTAACTATGGCTACACCTTC. This codes for CASSLPGWGTNYGYTF.

This clone was seen just once. This chain connects TRBV20-1 to TRBJ2-7; 10 bases agree with TRBD1. With V trimmed by 0 bases and J by 5 bases, 10 bases remained unmatched. Germline V gene data show CDR1 as DFQATT and CDR2 as SNEGSKA (reference sequence). The CDR3 loop spans 16 amino acids. CDR3 coding DNA: TGCAGTGCTAGAGATTGGGGACAGGGGAAGGGGAACGAGCAGTACTTC. It translates to CSARDWGQGKGNEQYF.

J is TRBJ1-2 and V is TRBV5-8, with D possibly being TRBD1 (5 bases). V gave up 5 bases and J gave up 2 bases, with 10 bases separating them. Per the germline V gene, CDR1 is SGHTS and CDR2 is YDEGEE. The CDR3 loop spans 13 amino acids. CDR3 residues: CASRVDTNYGYTF. Here the CDR3 DNA reads TGTGCCAGCAGAGTGGACACCAACTATGGCTACACCTTC.